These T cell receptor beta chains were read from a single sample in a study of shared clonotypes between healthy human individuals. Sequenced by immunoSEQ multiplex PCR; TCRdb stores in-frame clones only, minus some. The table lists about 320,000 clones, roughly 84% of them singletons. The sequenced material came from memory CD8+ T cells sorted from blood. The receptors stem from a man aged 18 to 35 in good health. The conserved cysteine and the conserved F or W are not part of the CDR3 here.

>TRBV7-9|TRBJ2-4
ATSRGPHLAKNIQY
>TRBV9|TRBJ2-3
ASSAEGGGNTDTQY
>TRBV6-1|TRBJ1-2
ASSGGGPGRDYGYT
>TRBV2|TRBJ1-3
AQRNNLSRNTIY
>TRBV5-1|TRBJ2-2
ASSLEFTGELF
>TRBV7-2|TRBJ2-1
ASRARGLADYNEQF
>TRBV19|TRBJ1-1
ASSIDRESGGPSGAF
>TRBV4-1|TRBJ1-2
ASSQSGSGYGYT
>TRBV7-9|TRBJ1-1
ASSRQGQEAF
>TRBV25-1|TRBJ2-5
ASLRTLLRSYQETQY
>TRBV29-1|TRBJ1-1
SVEEAGRMNTEAF
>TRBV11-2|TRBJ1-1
ASSRRGGNTEAF
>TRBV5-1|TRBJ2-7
ASSLRQGYEQY
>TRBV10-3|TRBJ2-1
AISESIGTSGGYNEQF
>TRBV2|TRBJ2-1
ASIKELAGAQGNEQF
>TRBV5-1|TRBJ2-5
ASSDRWTGAQETQY
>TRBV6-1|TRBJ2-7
AIPGGPYEQY
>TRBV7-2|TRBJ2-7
ASSPWAVSYEQY
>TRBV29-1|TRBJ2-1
SVEATSAEQF
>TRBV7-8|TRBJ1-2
ASSLKVQAGWGNYGYT
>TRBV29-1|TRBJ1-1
SVRHSLAGEAF
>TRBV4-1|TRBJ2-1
ASSPKHMDEQF
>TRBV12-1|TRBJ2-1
ASSFLGTSGRRNEQF
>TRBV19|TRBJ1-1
ASSMSGTGNTEAF
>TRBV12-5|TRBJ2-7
ASGLDRFYEQY
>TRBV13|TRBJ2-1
ASSLFGGRYNEQF
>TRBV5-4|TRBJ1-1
ASSLGDRLGAF
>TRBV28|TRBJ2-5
ASSLPGEGLKTQY
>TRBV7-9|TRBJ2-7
ASSLGVAGQYEQY
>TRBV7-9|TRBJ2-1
ASSLVRKPNEQF
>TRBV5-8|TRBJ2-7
ASSPSGTSGSEQY
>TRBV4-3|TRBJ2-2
ASSQVWALGEGGELF
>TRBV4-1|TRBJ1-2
ASSQGNRGRLDYGYT
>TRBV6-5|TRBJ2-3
ASSYLAAAIDTQY
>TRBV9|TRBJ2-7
ASSVVPETYEQY
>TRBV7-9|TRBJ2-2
ASSPITGITGELF
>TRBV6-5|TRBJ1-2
ASSPRVGRYGYT
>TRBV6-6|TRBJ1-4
ASSYEVNEKLF
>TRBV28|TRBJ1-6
ASTRRRRSYNSPLH
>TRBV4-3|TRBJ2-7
ASSQDVLRSGEQY
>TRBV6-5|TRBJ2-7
ASGLLAYEQY
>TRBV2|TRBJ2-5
ASSDPTGGEETQY
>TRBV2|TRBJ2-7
ASSTSPLSYEQY
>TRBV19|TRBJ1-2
ASSITDNYGYT
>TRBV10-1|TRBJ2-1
ASSGPSGGLGFNEQF
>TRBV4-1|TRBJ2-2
ASSHPAAGRGVRTSGELF
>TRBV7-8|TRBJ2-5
ASSLESIGGRGRGETQY
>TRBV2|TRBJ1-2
ASTILDRSGYT
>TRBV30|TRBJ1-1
AWMTNTEAF
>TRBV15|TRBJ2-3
ATSRGLAGFTDTQY
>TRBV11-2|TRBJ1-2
ASSLDAGNYGYT
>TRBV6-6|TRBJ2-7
ASSYSPSGSSYEQY
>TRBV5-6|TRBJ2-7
ASSLGSSYEQY
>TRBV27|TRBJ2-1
ASSLNGASGGTYNEQF